This TCR beta chain is drawn from a study of T cell repertoires in cytomegalovirus infection. Turning to the study itself: Both a matching HLA type and CMV infection were indicated by public TCR beta signatures. Study conclusions and caveats: Predominance within the ex vivo response was attributable to HLA-C-restricted CMV-specific TCR beta clonotypes. Pooled public TCR beta family frequency picked out CMV carriers with the relevant HLA.

Comments on this clonotype: What it binds is unknown.

The length of the CDR3 is 14 residues. Trimming left V 3 bases short and J 4 bases short, with 10 bases between. Germline assignment: CDR1 MNHNS and CDR2 SASEGT. TCRdb re-called the reads through MiXCR, storing one row per CDR3 protein. Of tens of thousands of distinct CDR3 sequences in the sample, 20% to 25% were seen once. The chain recombines TRBV6-1 with TRBJ2-4; no firm D call. Input material: PBMCs, sequenced either directly or after in vitro stimulation (not recorded which). This receptor was identified in a human donor in good health (CMV status not recorded). Some clones in this sample may be carry-over from other donors' samples. The CDR3 DNA reads TGTGCCAGCAGTGAGTCCAGGATTAAAAACATTCAGTACTTC. The encoded protein is CASSESRIKNIQYF.